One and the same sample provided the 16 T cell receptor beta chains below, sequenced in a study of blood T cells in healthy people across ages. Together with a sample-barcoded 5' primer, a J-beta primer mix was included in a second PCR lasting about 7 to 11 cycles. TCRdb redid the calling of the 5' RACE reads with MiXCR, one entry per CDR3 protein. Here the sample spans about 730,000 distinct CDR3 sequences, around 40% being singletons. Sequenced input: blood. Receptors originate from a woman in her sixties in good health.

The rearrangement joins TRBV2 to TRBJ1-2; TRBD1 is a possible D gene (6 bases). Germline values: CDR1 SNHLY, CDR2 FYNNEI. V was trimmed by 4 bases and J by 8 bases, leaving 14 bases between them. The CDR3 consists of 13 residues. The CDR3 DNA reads TGTGCCAGCAGTGCTGGGGGGCCATCCGGCTACACCTTC. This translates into CASSAGGPSGYTF.

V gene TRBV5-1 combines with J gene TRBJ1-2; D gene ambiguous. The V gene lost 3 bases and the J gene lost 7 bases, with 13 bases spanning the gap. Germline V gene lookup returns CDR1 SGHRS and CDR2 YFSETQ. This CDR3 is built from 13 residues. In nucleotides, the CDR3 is TGCGCCAGCAGCTGGGATTCGGGAGGTGGCTACACCTTC. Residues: CASSWDSGGGYTF.

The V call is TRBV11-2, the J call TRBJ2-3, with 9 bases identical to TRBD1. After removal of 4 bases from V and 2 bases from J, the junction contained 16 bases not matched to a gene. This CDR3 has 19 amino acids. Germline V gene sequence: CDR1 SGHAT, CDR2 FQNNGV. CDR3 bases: TGTGCCAGCAGCTCGGGTTTGGTTCGGGACAGGGCCTTCACAGATACGCAGTATTTT. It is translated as CASSSGLVRDRAFTDTQYF. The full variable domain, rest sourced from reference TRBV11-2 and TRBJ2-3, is EAGVAQSPRYKIIEKRQSVAFWCNPISGHATLYWYQQILGQGPKLLIQFQNNGVVDDSQLPKDRFSAERLKGVDSTLKIQPAKLEDSAVYLCASSSGLVRDRAFTDTQYFGPGTRLTVL.

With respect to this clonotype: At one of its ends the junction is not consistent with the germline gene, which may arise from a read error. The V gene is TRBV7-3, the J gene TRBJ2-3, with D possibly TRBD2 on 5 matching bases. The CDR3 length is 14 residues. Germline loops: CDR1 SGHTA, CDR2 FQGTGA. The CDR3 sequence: CTSSLNPGADTQYF. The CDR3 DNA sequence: TGTACCAGCAGCTTAAACCCCGGGGCAGATACGCAGTATTTT.

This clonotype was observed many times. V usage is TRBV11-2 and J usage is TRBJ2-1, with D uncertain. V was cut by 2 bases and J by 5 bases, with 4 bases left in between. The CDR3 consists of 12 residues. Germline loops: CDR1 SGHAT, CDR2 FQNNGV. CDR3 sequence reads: CASSLTNNEQFF. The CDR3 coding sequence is TGTGCCAGCAGCTTAACGAACAATGAGCAGTTCTTC.

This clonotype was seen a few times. The CDR3 DNA reads TGTGCCAGCAGCGCCCCGTACGGCGAGCAGTACTTC. Protein product: CASSAPYGEQYF. V usage is TRBV7-6 and J usage is TRBJ2-5, with D unresolved. The J call is uncertain, as TRBJ2-7 better fits the DNA end. The CDR3 sequence is 12 residues long. Germline CDR1 reads SGHVS; CDR2 reads FNYEAQ.

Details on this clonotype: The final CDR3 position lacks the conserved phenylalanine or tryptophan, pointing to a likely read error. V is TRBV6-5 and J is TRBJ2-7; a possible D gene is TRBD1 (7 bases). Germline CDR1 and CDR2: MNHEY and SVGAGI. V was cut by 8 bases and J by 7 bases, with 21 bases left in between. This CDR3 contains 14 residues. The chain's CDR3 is CASRETGLAQEQYL. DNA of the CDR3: TGTGCCAGCCGGGAGACAGGGTTAGCACAAGAGCAGTACTTA.

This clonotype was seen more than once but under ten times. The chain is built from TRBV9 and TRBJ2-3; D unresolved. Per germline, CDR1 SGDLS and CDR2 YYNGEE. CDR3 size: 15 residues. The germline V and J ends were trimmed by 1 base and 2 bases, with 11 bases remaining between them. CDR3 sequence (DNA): TGTGCCAGCAGCGTATTTGGGCAGGCCACAGATACGCAGTATTTT. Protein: CASSVFGQATDTQYF.

This chain's CDR3 is CSARDVMRTNTQYF. The DNA for the CDR3 is TGCAGTGCTAGAGATGTTATGCGGACAAATACGCAGTATTTT. V is TRBV20-1 and J is TRBJ2-3; D perhaps matches TRBD1 (5 bases). Germline V gene data show CDR1 as DFQATT and CDR2 as SNEGSKA (reference sequence). This CDR3 contains 14 residues. The V end lost 0 bases, the J end lost 7 bases, and 14 bases lay between the germline ends.

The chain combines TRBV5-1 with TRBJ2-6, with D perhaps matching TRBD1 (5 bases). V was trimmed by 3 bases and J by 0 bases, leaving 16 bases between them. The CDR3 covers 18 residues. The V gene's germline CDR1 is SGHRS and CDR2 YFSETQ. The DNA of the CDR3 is TGCGCCAGCAGCTGGAGCTCTGGACATCTCTCTGGGGCCAACGTCCTGACTTTC. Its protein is CASSWSSGHLSGANVLTF.

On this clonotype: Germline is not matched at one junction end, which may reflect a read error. CDR3 sequence (DNA): TGCGCCTGCAGCCCCGACAGCGGGATCGGTGCGGATACGCAGTATTTT. This encodes CACSPDSGIGADTQYF. The chain has TRBV5-1 and TRBJ2-3; 7 bases fit TRBD2. The CDR3 is 16 residues long. Germline CDR1 is SGHRS and CDR2 is YFSETQ.

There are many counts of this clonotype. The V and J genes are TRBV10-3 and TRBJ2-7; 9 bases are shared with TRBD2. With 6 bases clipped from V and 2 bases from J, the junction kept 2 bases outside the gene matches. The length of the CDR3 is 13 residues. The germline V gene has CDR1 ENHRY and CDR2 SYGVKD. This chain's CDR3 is CAIRTSGTYEQYF. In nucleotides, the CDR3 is TGTGCCATCAGGACTAGCGGCACCTACGAGCAGTACTTC.

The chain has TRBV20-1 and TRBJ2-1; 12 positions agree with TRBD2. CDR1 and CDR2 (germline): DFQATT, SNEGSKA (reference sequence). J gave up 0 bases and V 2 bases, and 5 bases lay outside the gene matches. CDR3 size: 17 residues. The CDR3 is CSARSGLAGNSYNEQFF. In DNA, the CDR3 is TGCAGTGCTAGATCCGGACTAGCGGGAAACTCCTACAATGAGCAGTTCTTC.

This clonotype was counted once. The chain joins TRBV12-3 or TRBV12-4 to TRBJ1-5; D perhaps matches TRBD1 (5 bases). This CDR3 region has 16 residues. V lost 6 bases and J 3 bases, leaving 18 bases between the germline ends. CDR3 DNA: TGTGCCAGCAGGACAGCAGGGAGTATGGACAATCAGCCCCAGCATTTT. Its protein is CASRTAGSMDNQPQHF.

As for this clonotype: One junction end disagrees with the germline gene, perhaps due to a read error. CDR3 in amino acids: CVSSRASGYTDTQYF. CDR3 coding DNA: TGTGTCAGCAGCCGGGCAAGCGGATACACAGATACGCAGTATTTT. The chain joins TRBV7-6 to TRBJ2-3; D is perhaps TRBD2 (5 bases). Germline V gene lookup returns CDR1 SGHVS and CDR2 FNYEAQ. This CDR3 contains 15 residues.

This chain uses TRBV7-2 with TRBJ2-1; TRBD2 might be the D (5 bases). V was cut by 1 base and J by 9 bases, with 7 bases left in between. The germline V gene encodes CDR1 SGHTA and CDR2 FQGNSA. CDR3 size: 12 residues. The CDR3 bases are TGTGCCAGCAGCTTAGTTGGACTTGAGCAGTTCTTC. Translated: CASSLVGLEQFF.